Sequencing of this T cell receptor (beta chain) was carried out in a study of neurological immune-mediated disorders (dated by TCRdb to about 2019). Background for the entire study: Of the 35 or so multiple sclerosis patients, some 31 had relapsing-remitting MS and 3 had secondary progressive MS. The cohort included some 70 subjects: about 15 with HAM/TSP, roughly 34 with multiple sclerosis, and roughly 20 healthy controls. Peripheral blood TCR-beta repertoires from HTLV-I-associated myelopathy (HAM/TSP) patients, multiple sclerosis patients and healthy controls were compared by UMI-based sequencing. Longitudinal samples, technical triplicates and paired sorted CD4+ and CD8+ T-cell subsets, alongside PBMC samples, were included among the approximately 110 TCR-beta libraries.

For unsorted PBMC libraries, 2 million PBMCs were used after storage in RNAlater at -80 degrees C until RNA extraction. The multiple sclerosis patients were enrolled in a US clinical protocol that used magnetic resonance imaging to evaluate disease progression. Peripheral blood was subjected to Ficoll-Hypaque density gradient centrifugation to isolate PBMCs, which were then cryopreserved in liquid nitrogen. V and J lose 5 bases and 4 bases, and a span of 10 bases separates them. CDR1 and CDR2 (MNHEY, SVGAGI) derive from the germline V gene. The CDR3 numbers 13 residues from cysteine through phenylalanine. Kept here is only the CDR3 DNA, which spans 39 bases and is read in frame from base 1. Concerning this clonotype: There is no known antigen for this receptor. No much larger clonotype is one base removed from it; base qualities were not supplied.

The paper's findings and limits, for the study overall: The MS cluster was not associated with any clinical or MRI features, and the authors stated that larger cohorts are needed. In phylogenetic analysis, the repertoires of 18 of 34 MS patients grouped into a cluster of related CDR3 sequences, which suggests a possible signature at the repertoire level. Expanded clones from different subjects shared no identical CDR3 amino acid sequences, which suggests that TCR-beta repertoires were private in all groups. TCR clonal expansion was highest in HAM/TSP patients and lowest in MS patients, with MS patients falling below even healthy controls.

cDNA was synthesized by template-switch 5'RACE using a primer carrying a 10-nucleotide random unique molecular identifier by which each TCR transcript was tagged. Every sequencing run yielded over 200 million TCR-beta sequences covering 15-18 subjects. Total RNA was extracted with the RNeasy kit. The KAPA Real-time Library Amplification kit was used to amplify TCR-beta VDJ regions with primers for the TCR constant region and the 5'RACE anchor. A first PCR added sample indexes and Illumina adaptors, and a second PCR then raised library yield. After purification with Ampure beads, the TCR product of roughly 650 bp was size-selected on a 2% E-gel SizeSelection system. Before pooling, library quality was checked on a Bioanalyzer, concentration was measured with Qubit, and libraries were quantified with the Kapa Library Quantification kit. An Illumina HiSeq 2500 sequenced the libraries paired-end 2 x 150 bp. To increase sequence diversity, roughly 24-32% phiX was spiked into each library pool. As for the original processing: Quality-filtered reads were processed with the UMI-based MiGEC pipeline, and over 75% of raw TCR sequences were removed by the MiGEC pipeline during error correction. VDJ genes were aligned to IMGT germline references, and clonotypes were defined by unique CDR3 amino acid sequence plus V-J genes. Clonal expansion, Shannon diversity, and CDR3 relatedness (CalcPairwiseDistances, ClusterSamples) were evaluated with VDJtools, and phylogenetic trees were built with CLCbio workbench. Expanded clones were defined as having at least 8 unique UMIs, based on coefficient-of-variation modelling across technical triplicates. The raw public reads went through TCRdb reprocessing: fastp at Q25, MiXCR clone calling, in-frame beta chains kept. Here each entry gathers all rows of one CDR3 protein and keeps the most common genes and DNA. The V and J calls shown here were made by TCRdb, not taken from the authors' results. The sample includes approximately 100,000 distinct CDR3 sequences, with around 3.3% observed a single time. The top ten clones comprise around 6% of the sample.

The sequence is built from TRBV6-5 and TRBJ2-3, with the D segment identity uncertain. Sequenced sample: PBMCs. This TCR was recovered from a young woman with multiple sclerosis. The CDR3 region reads CASSPERSDTQYF. The nucleotides are TGTGCCAGCAGTCCGGAGAGGTCAGATACGCAGTATTTT.